This T cell receptor beta chain was sequenced during a study of blood T cell repertoires in COVID-19. Overall study: The United States, Italy and Spain provided the acute and convalescent COVID-19 samples. T cells, B-cell-depleted T cells, or PBMCs supplied cDNA or gDNA.

Looked up from germline, CDR1 is MDHEN and CDR2 is SYDVKM. The CDR3 contains 13 residues. V lost 7 bases and J 7 bases, leaving 16 bases between the germline ends. Sequenced by immunoSEQ multiplex PCR; TCRdb stores in-frame clones only, minus some. Among a few hundred thousand clones listed, about nine tenths were seen once. Participants, about 18 to 100 years old, spanned fewer than 25 US areas. The study assigned cohorts using participant-reported clinical history. The specimen sequenced was PBMCs or T cells enriched from blood (not recorded which). The gene calls are TRBV28 and TRBJ1-2; D is uncertain. This clonotype was obtained from a woman aged 18-29 years who had recovered from COVID-19. CDR3 loop: CASTETTLGGYTF. The CDR3 DNA reads TGTGCCAGCACCGAGACAACCCTGGGTGGCTACACCTTC.